This entry lists 30 T cell receptor beta chains sequenced from one sample in a study of CXCR3-negative and CXCR3-positive naive CD8 T cells. These receptors' targets are unknown. In preparing the TRB cDNA libraries, 5' RACE with UMI labels was used. Reanalyzing the 5' RACE reads, TCRdb keeps one entry per CDR3 protein, without DNA. The sample table includes under 150,000 distinct CDR3 sequences. General study results and limits: TRB CDR3 hydrophobicity was greater in CXCR3-positive naive cells than in CXCR3-negative naive cells.

The material sequenced was naive CXCR3+ CD8+ T cells from blood. Subset here: CD45RO-CCR7+CD27+CD95- naive CD8+ T cells expressing CXCR3 (TNR3+). The receptors were sampled from a human donor in good health. Some clones in this sample may be carry-over from other donors' samples.

The V call is TRBV7-9, the J call TRBJ2-5; the D call of TRBD1 rests on TCRdb alone, since no DNA is present to check it. Germline CDR1 reads SEHNR; CDR2 reads FQNEAQ (reference sequence). The CDR3 covers 16 residues. The CDR3 region is CASSLFVSGRGETQYF.

This chain joins TRBV6-5 and TRBJ2-7; TCRdb's D call of TRBD2 is untestable without DNA. Germline CDR1 reads MNHEY; CDR2 reads SVGAGI. There are 14 residues in the CDR3. CDR3 region: CASTSVGGAGEQYF.

The gene calls are TRBV5-5 and TRBJ1-6; TCRdb's D gene call, TRBD1, goes unchecked for lack of DNA. Germline V gene lookup returns CDR1 SGHKS and CDR2 YYEKEE (reference sequence). The CDR3 covers 14 residues. The CDR3 reads CASSFGQGHSPLHF. The full variable domain, in which reference TRBV5-5 and TRBJ1-6 provide the parts outside the CDR3, is DAGVTQSPTHLIKTRGQQVTLRCSPISGHKSVSWYQQVLGQGPQFIFQYYEKEERGRGNFPDRFSARQFPNYSSELNVNALLLGDSALYLCASSFGQGHSPLHFGNGTRLTVT.

The chain carries TRBV28 and TRBJ2-7. The CDR3 consists of 14 residues. Germline CDR1 is MDHEN and CDR2 is SYDVKM. Here the CDR3 reads CASSFLSSSYEQYF. The full variable domain, rest sourced from reference TRBV28 and TRBJ2-7, is DVKVTQSSRYLVKRTGEKVFLECVQDMDHENMFWYRQDPGLGLRLIYFSYDVKMKEKGDIPEGYSVSREKKERFSLILESASTNQTSMYLCASSFLSSSYEQYFGPGTRLTVT.

V gene TRBV29-1 combines with J gene TRBJ2-1. CDR3 length equals 12 residues. Germline values: CDR1 SQVTM, CDR2 ANQGSEA. CDR3 in amino acids: CSVEEIYNEQFF.

This chain connects TRBV13 to TRBJ2-7. The CDR3 has 16 amino acids. Germline CDR1 and CDR2: PRHDT and FYEKMQ (reference sequence). CDR3 loop: CASSFLEHKRFYEQYF.

This sequence joins TRBV28 and TRBJ2-3; TCRdb reports TRBD2, a call that lacks DNA to check it against. Germline CDR1 reads MDHEN; CDR2 reads SYDVKM. This CDR3 comprises 16 residues. CDR3 amino acids: CASSQRTRVITDTQYF.

The V gene is TRBV5-1, the J gene TRBJ2-7; TCRdb reports TRBD1, a call that lacks DNA to check it against. CDR1 and CDR2 from the germline V gene are SGHRS and YFSETQ. The length of the CDR3 is 14 residues. The chain's CDR3 is CASSLGDRYYEQYF.

The chain couples TRBV28 to TRBJ1-1. CDR3 length equals 12 residues. CDR1 and CDR2 (germline): MDHEN, SYDVKM. CDR3 sequence: CASRYLNTEAFF.

The gene calls are TRBV12-3 or TRBV12-4 and TRBJ2-1. This CDR3 is built from 16 residues. CDR3: CASSFRGQSSYNEQFF.

This chain links TRBV12-3 or TRBV12-4 with TRBJ2-3; absent DNA, TCRdb's TRBD1 call cannot be checked. The CDR3 runs to 14 residues. The CDR3 sequence is CASSLTGIPDTQYF.

The chain joins TRBV2 to TRBJ2-2. Germline V gene sequence: CDR1 SNHLY, CDR2 FYNNEI. The CDR3 covers 16 residues. The CDR3 spells CASSLWKGSNTGELFF.

The chain recombines TRBV11-2 with TRBJ2-1; TCRdb outputs TRBD2, but without DNA this stays unchecked. The CDR3 is made up of 20 amino acids. Germline V gene lookup returns CDR1 SGHAT and CDR2 FQNNGV. The CDR3 loop reads CASSGPGLSLRQPSYNEQFF. Supplemented by reference TRBV11-2 and TRBJ2-1, the full variable domain reads EAGVAQSPRYKIIEKRQSVAFWCNPISGHATLYWYQQILGQGPKLLIQFQNNGVVDDSQLPKDRFSAERLKGVDSTLKIQPAKLEDSAVYLCASSGPGLSLRQPSYNEQFFGPGTRLTVL.

The J gene is TRBJ2-5, the V gene TRBV14. CDR3 length equals 13 residues. Germline V CDR1 and CDR2: SGHDN, FVKESK. Here the CDR3 reads CASSRSYQETQYF.

This sequence joins TRBV5-4 and TRBJ2-4. CDR1 is SGHNT and CDR2 is YYREEE in the germline V gene (reference sequence). The CDR3 extends over 16 amino acids. The CDR3 reads CASSPAARLAKNIQYF.

The rearrangement links TRBV19 to TRBJ2-1; TCRdb's D call of TRBD2 is untestable without DNA. The CDR3 length is 19 residues. Germline CDR1 and CDR2: LNHDA and SQIVND (reference sequence). The CDR3 here is CASSIDYPGLAGDYNEQFF. The whole variable domain, filled in from reference TRBV19 and TRBJ2-1, reads DGGITQSPKYLFRKEGQNVTLSCEQNLNHDAMYWYRQDPGQGLRLIYYSQIVNDFQKGDIAEGYSVSREKKESFPLTVTSAQKNPTAFYLCASSIDYPGLAGDYNEQFFGPGTRLTVL.

The rearrangement links TRBV28 to TRBJ2-3; TCRdb calls TRBD1, which cannot be checked without DNA. Germline V lookup: CDR1 MDHEN, CDR2 SYDVKM. The CDR3 is 16 residues long. CDR3: CASSSLSNSYTDTQYF.

This chain links TRBV7-9 with TRBJ1-2. Germline CDR1 and CDR2: SEHNR and FQNEAQ (reference sequence). The CDR3 consists of 13 residues. The CDR3 loop is CASSPHDTYGYTF.

The genes are TRBV7-8 and TRBJ2-7; TCRdb outputs TRBD1, but without DNA this stays unchecked. From germline, CDR1 is SGHVS and CDR2 FQNEAQ. The CDR3 is 18 residues long. The CDR3: CASSLAVLRTGQGDEQYF.

The chain has TRBV9 and TRBJ1-5. Germline V gene data show CDR1 as SGDLS and CDR2 as YYNGEE. The CDR3 sequence is 14 residues long. CDR3 amino acids: CASSVGRVDQPQHF.

The chain links TRBV4-1 to TRBJ1-4; no DNA is available, so the TRBD1 call from TCRdb remains unchecked. In germline, CDR1 is MGHRA, CDR2 YSYEKL. The CDR3 is 15 amino acids. The chain's CDR3 is CASSQPGQVSEKLFF.

The J gene is TRBJ1-1, the V gene TRBV20-1. Germline V gene lookup returns CDR1 DFQATT and CDR2 SNEGSKA (reference sequence). The CDR3 loop spans 11 amino acids. This chain's CDR3 is CSARDITEAFF.

The chain is built from TRBV7-9 and TRBJ2-3; TCRdb lists TRBD2, though no DNA is available to test this call. Germline CDR1 SEHNR, CDR2 FQNEAQ (reference sequence). The CDR3 loop spans 17 amino acids. CDR3 protein: CASSSTQSGGPTDTQYF.

The chain carries TRBV11-2 and TRBJ2-7. Per the germline V gene, CDR1 is SGHAT and CDR2 is FQNNGV. The CDR3 is 13 amino acids. CDR3 residues: CASSFDDPYEQYF. The whole variable domain, remainder taken from reference TRBV11-2 and TRBJ2-7, is EAGVAQSPRYKIIEKRQSVAFWCNPISGHATLYWYQQILGQGPKLLIQFQNNGVVDDSQLPKDRFSAERLKGVDSTLKIQPAKLEDSAVYLCASSFDDPYEQYFGPGTRLTVT.

The rearrangement uses TRBV4-1 and TRBJ1-1. This CDR3 has 15 residues. The germline gives CDR1 MGHRA, CDR2 YSYEKL. CDR3 amino acids: CASSHMTTRGAEAFF.

The chain has TRBV12-3 or TRBV12-4 and TRBJ2-6; no DNA is available, so the TRBD1 call from TCRdb remains unchecked. The CDR3 runs 20 residues. The CDR3 reads CASSLSGSDRASSGANVLTF.

The gene calls are TRBV19 and TRBJ2-2; TCRdb selects TRBD1, and the lack of DNA leaves this call unchecked. This CDR3 has 13 amino acids. The germline V gene has CDR1 LNHDA and CDR2 SQIVND (reference sequence). Here the CDR3 reads CASKDRNTGELFF.

The gene calls are TRBV28 and TRBJ2-1; no DNA is available, so the TRBD2 call from TCRdb remains unchecked. This CDR3 spans 14 amino acids. Germline loops: CDR1 MDHEN, CDR2 SYDVKM. CDR3 protein: CASRNVGGYNEQFF.

V and J are TRBV7-9 and TRBJ1-5. Germline V lookup: CDR1 SEHNR, CDR2 FQNEAQ (reference sequence). There are 15 residues in the CDR3. CDR3 protein: CASSGGNYSNQPQHF. Full variable domain (rest looked up from reference TRBV7-9 and TRBJ1-5): DTGVSQNPRHKITKRGQNVTFRCDPISEHNRLYWYRQTLGQGPEFLTYFQNEAQLEKSRLLSDRFSAERPKGSFSTLEIQRTEQGDSAMYLCASSGGNYSNQPQHFGDGTRLSIL.

The rearrangement uses TRBV6-5 and TRBJ2-3; absent DNA, TCRdb's TRBD1 call cannot be checked. Germline loops: CDR1 MNHEY, CDR2 SVGAGI. The CDR3 sequence is 16 residues long. This CDR3 reads CASSYKGGGKLDTQYF.